This T cell receptor beta chain was retrieved from a study of T cells in women clearing cervical HPV infection. Study background: No precancer developed; the control's incident HPV16 infection cleared within 12 months. Case blood drawn at lesion detection; control blood after infection cleared.

Assay: immunoSEQ multiplex PCR; the TCRdb copy retains only in-frame clones and omits some. This sample lists tens of thousands of clones; its ten largest clones have less than 8.5%. In regard to this clone: Sequencing ends 3 residues short of the CDR3 end; the germline J gene provides the rest.

From germline, CDR1 is SNHLY and CDR2 FYNNEI. After removal of 7 bases from V and 5 bases from J, the junction contained 4 bases not matched to a gene. There are 13 residues in the CDR3. J is TRBJ1-2 and V is TRBV2; 10 nucleotides agree with TRBD1. This sequence was found in a woman aged 18 to 75 with a cervical HPV16 infection that either progressed to CIN3+ or cleared (not recorded which). The sample consisted of blood buffy coat. CDR3 protein: CASTRTGGYGYTF. CDR3 DNA, as far as it was read: TGTGCCAGCACCAGGACAGGGGGTTATGGC.